This TCR beta chain was obtained from a study of shared clonotypes between healthy human individuals. Regarding this clone: The antigen is not known.

Assay used: immunoSEQ multiplex PCR; TCRdb lists only in-frame clones, some missing. The data show around 2.5 million clones, over 85% seen once. V shed 4 bases and J shed 0 bases, with 11 bases lying between them. Germline V gives CDR1 SGHRS, CDR2 YFSETQ. The CDR3 is 15 amino acids. Study-level findings and limits: Since donors were few, the genetic and exposure-history diversity represented was limited.

Sequenced material: naive CD4+ T cells from PBMCs. Subset: CD45RA+ positively selected. The sequence came from a man between 18 and 29 years old in good health. Some clones in this sample may be carry-over from other donors' samples. The V call is TRBV5-1, the J call TRBJ1-3, with D uncertain. The CDR3 nucleotides read TGCGCCAGCAGCGCCACTTCAGCCTCTGGAAACACCATATATTTT. Residues: CASSATSASGNTIYF.